These 3 T cell receptor beta chains came from one sample sequenced in a study of blood T cell repertoires in COVID-19. The table came from immunoSEQ multiplex PCR; TCRdb's copy has only in-frame clones and leaves some out. The sample lists 65,000 to 85,000 clones, roughly 87% occurring once. Sequenced input: peripheral blood. The receptors originated from a man in his fifties with active COVID-19.

The chain is built from TRBV4-1 and TRBJ1-4, with a tentative D call TRBD1 (5 bases). Germline V gene data show CDR1 as MGHRA and CDR2 as YSYEKL. This CDR3 comprises 16 residues. V lost 0 bases and J 3 bases, leaving 11 bases between the germline ends. CDR3 sequence reads: CASSQDQGSANEKLFF. The CDR3 DNA reads TGCGCCAGCAGCCAAGATCAGGGAAGTGCTAATGAAAAACTGTTTTTT.

The chain couples TRBV10-3 to TRBJ1-4; 10 positions agree with TRBD1. CDR1 and CDR2 (germline): ENHRY, SYGVKD. The V and J ends lost 10 bases and 5 bases, in that order; junction bases with no gene match: 7. This CDR3 region has 14 residues. The CDR3 region is CATGWDRGNEKLFF. The CDR3 DNA follows: TGTGCCACGGGATGGGACAGGGGAAATGAAAAACTGTTTTTT.

The V call is TRBV7-9, the J call TRBJ2-1, with TRBD1 as a possible D gene (6 bases). CDR3 length equals 17 residues. Germline CDR1 SEHNR, CDR2 FQNEAQ (reference sequence). V lost 3 bases to trimming and J lost 2 bases, with 17 bases between them. The CDR3 coding sequence is TGTGCCAGCAGCTTTCGGACAGAGCTTGATGCCTACAATGAGCAGTTCTTC. It translates to CASSFRTELDAYNEQFF.